These T cell receptor beta chains were read from a single sample in a study of blood T cell repertoires in COVID-19. The method was immunoSEQ multiplex PCR; TCRdb's version includes in-frame clones alone and lacks a portion of them. This sample has about 200,000 clones; 82% occur once, and the top ten carry around 8%. The sequencing input was peripheral blood. All receptors derive from a woman in her sixties with COVID-19, enrolled during active disease. Each CDR3 is given with its conserved first and last residue. A D gene is named only where the DNA matches it firmly. Only part of the rows carry a size: once, few, many, or a class if the clone is expanded.

V	J	size	D	DNA	CDR3
TRBV7-2	TRBJ2-7	-	TRBD1	TGTGCCAGCAGCTTAGAGCAGGGGGCATCCTACGAGCAGTACTTC	CASSLEQGASYEQYF
TRBV9	TRBJ2-2	-	-	TGTGCCAGCAGCGTAGCTGACGGACACCCGGAAATGAACACCGGGGAGCTGTTTTTT	CASSVADGHPEMNTGELFF
TRBV9	TRBJ2-5	-	-	TGTGCCAGCAGCCGAGGGGCGCGGGGATCCGATGAGACCCAGTACTTC	CASSRGARGSDETQYF
TRBV12-3/TRBV12-4	TRBJ1-2	few	-	TGTGCCAGCAGTTTGGGTGGAGTGGATGGCTACACCTTC	CASSLGGVDGYTF
TRBV29-1	TRBJ2-3	few	-	TGCAGCGTTGACAGGGGGACTAGGGTTGCAGATACGCAGTATTTT	CSVDRGTRVADTQYF
TRBV5-1	TRBJ2-5	-	TRBD2	TGCGCCAGCAAACTAGCGGGAGTGGAGACCCAGTACTTC	CASKLAGVETQYF
TRBV14	TRBJ2-5	-	TRBD1	TGTGCCAGCAGCCAGGGGACAGGGCTGCGAGAGACCCAGTACTTC	CASSQGTGLRETQYF
TRBV4-3	TRBJ2-1	-	-	TGCGCCAGCAGCCAATTAACAGCTAATGAGCAGTTCTTC	CASSQLTANEQFF
TRBV18	TRBJ1-3	-	TRBD1	TGTGCCAGCTCCCGTATCTCGGACAGGAGCTCTGGAAACACCATATATTTT	CASSRISDRSSGNTIYF
TRBV5-1	TRBJ2-5	-	-	TGCGCCAGCAAGGGGCCTTTTCAAGAGACCCAGTACTTC	CASKGPFQETQYF
TRBV2	TRBJ2-1	once	-	TGTGCCAGCAGTGTTCCCCCTGGCGGTTCTTCCTACAATGAGCAGTTCTTC	CASSVPPGGSSYNEQFF
TRBV27	TRBJ2-6	-	-	TGTGCAATCGGGAGCTCTGGGGCCAACGTCCTGACTTTC	CAIGSSGANVLTF
TRBV14	TRBJ2-3	-	TRBD2	TGTGCCAGCAGCCAAAGGGGGGGGACTAGCCCTCTGACGCAGTATTTT	CASSQRGGTSPLTQYF
TRBV6-1	TRBJ1-1	-	-	TGTGCCAGCAGTGAAGAAAGGGTCAGGGAGAACACTGAAGCTTTCTTT	CASSEERVRENTEAFF
TRBV27	TRBJ1-1	-	-	TGTGCCAGCACTCCGAGGGGGGGTAACACTGAAGCTTTCTTT	CASTPRGGNTEAFF
TRBV7-9	TRBJ2-3	-	TRBD2	TGTGCCAGCAGCTTCGCGACTAGCGGATTCACAGATACGCAGTATTTT	CASSFATSGFTDTQYF
TRBV6-6	TRBJ1-2	-	TRBD1	TGTGCCAGCAGTTACTCGAAGCAGGGGGCTAACTATGGCTACACCTTC	CASSYSKQGANYGYTF
TRBV7-9	TRBJ1-2	-	-	TGTGCCAGCAGCACCGCGGGGCGAGGTGGCTACACCTTC	CASSTAGRGGYTF
TRBV6-5	TRBJ1-2	-	-	TGTGCCAGCAGGGGGTCCAGGGGTCGTGGCTACACCTTC	CASRGSRGRGYTF
TRBV9	TRBJ2-1	-	-	TGTGCCAGCAGCGTAGGGGCATCGGGAGAGTCCTCCTACAATGAGCAGTTCTTC	CASSVGASGESSYNEQFF
TRBV28	TRBJ1-1	-	TRBD1	TGTGCCAGCAGCCCACAACAGGGGCGGAACACTGAAGCTTTCTTT	CASSPQQGRNTEAFF
TRBV6-1	TRBJ1-2	-	-	TGTGCCAGCACCCCCCGGACAGCCAACTATGGCTACACCTTC	CASTPRTANYGYTF
TRBV6-5	TRBJ2-7	-	-	TGTGCCAGCAGTTTTCTTAAGGGGCTAGGGGAGCAGTACTTC	CASSFLKGLGEQYF
TRBV9	TRBJ2-1	-	TRBD2	TGTGCCAGCAGCGTAGTGGGGACTAGCGGGAGTAGAGGTGAGCAGTTCTTC	CASSVVGTSGSRGEQFF
TRBV7-2	TRBJ2-3	-	TRBD2	TGTGCCAGCAGCTCCGGGACTAGCGGTTACACAGATACGCAGTATTTT	CASSSGTSGYTDTQYF
TRBV28	TRBJ2-3	-	TRBD2	TGTGCCAGCAGCCCAAAACTAGCGAGATTAAAACGGACAGATACGCAGTATTTT	CASSPKLARLKRTDTQYF
TRBV29-1	TRBJ1-6	-	-	TGCAGCGTGTCTAAGGGGTTTGGTTCACCCCTCCACTTT	CSVSKGFGSPLHF
TRBV5-4	TRBJ1-3	-	TRBD1	TGTGCCAGCAGTCCGGGACAGAGAAGCTCTGGAAACACCATATATTTT	CASSPGQRSSGNTIYF
TRBV18	TRBJ1-2	-	-	TGTGCCAGCTCGACCGAAATTTGGGCAACCAACTATGGCTACACCTTC	CASSTEIWATNYGYTF
TRBV20-1	TRBJ1-5	-	-	TGCAGTGCTAGTAGGAGTGTTGCTTCCAATCAGCCCCAGCATTTT	CSASRSVASNQPQHF
TRBV2	TRBJ2-2	-	-	TGTGCCAGCAGTGCCTTGGATGGTGGCAGGGGGGACTTTTTT	CASSALDGGRGDFF
TRBV7-8	TRBJ2-4	-	-	TGTGCCAGCAGCCGGGGCCGGTGGGACATTCAGTACTTC	CASSRGRWDIQYF
TRBV5-1	TRBJ1-2	-	-	TGCGCCAGCAGCTCCCAGGCTAACTATGGCTACACCTTC	CASSSQANYGYTF
TRBV6-5	TRBJ2-3	-	TRBD2	TGTGCCAGCAGCACACTAGCGGGAAACACAGATACGCAGTATTTT	CASSTLAGNTDTQYF
TRBV2	TRBJ2-1	-	TRBD1	TGTGCCAGCCGGGACAGAACCTACAATGAGCAGTTCTTC	CASRDRTYNEQFF
TRBV27	TRBJ1-5	-	TRBD1	TGTGCCAGCAGTCCCACGGGACAGGGTCCCGGACAGCCCCAGCATTTT	CASSPTGQGPGQPQHF
TRBV29-1	TRBJ2-3	-	TRBD2	TGCAGCGTTGCAGGGGTTAGCGGGAGTGAGAGCACAGATACGCAGTATTTT	CSVAGVSGSESTDTQYF